What follows are 28 T cell receptor beta chains derived from one specimen sequenced in a study of blood T cell repertoires in COVID-19 (dated by TCRdb to 2020 to 2022). Receptor libraries were prepared by the immunoSEQ multiplex PCR assay. Held by TCRdb, this immuneACCESS table contains in-frame sequences only and omits some clones. Under half of the omission traces to an unresolved V gene where checked; the cause of the rest is unknown. Present in this sample are approximately 200,000 clones, around 94% of which were seen just once. The ten largest clones add up to 0.76% of the sample. The source material was peripheral blood. The receptors shown here come from a man under 40 with COVID-19, enrolled during active disease.

This clone came up once. The rearrangement joins TRBV6-5 to TRBJ2-3; 10 bases fit TRBD2. The CDR3 runs to 15 residues. Germline trimming cut 7 bases from V and 6 bases from J; bases unmatched to any gene: 10. Germline CDR1 and CDR2: MNHEY and SVGAGI. The CDR3 DNA reads as TGTGCCAGCACCCATAGCGGGGGGCGCGCGGATACGCAGTATTTT. It codes for CASTHSGGRADTQYF.

In DNA form, the CDR3 reads TGTGCCAGCAGTCCCTCCTCGGATCAGCCCCAGCATTTT. The encoded protein is CASSPSSDQPQHF. The gene calls are TRBV12-3 or TRBV12-4 and TRBJ1-5; D uncertain. The V end was cut by 5 bases, the J end by 5 bases, with 10 bases between. The CDR3 extends over 13 amino acids.

The V call is TRBV23-1, the J call TRBJ2-2; 12 bases map to TRBD2. TRBV23-1 is sorted into the ORF group, with uncertain function. V lost 4 bases and J lost 4; bases outside the gene matches: 13. The CDR3 sequence is 19 residues long. DNA for the CDR3: TGCGCCAGCAGTCCCTCGAACCTACTAGCGGGGGGTCCCACCGGGGAGCTGTTTTTT. Encoded protein: CASSPSNLLAGGPTGELFF.

The genes are TRBV19 and TRBJ1-5, with 12 bases fitting TRBD1. Looked up from germline, CDR1 is LNHDA and CDR2 is SQIVND (reference sequence). The CDR3 loop spans 17 amino acids. The V and J ends lost 6 bases and 6 bases, in that order; junction bases with no gene match: 12. The CDR3 DNA is TGTGCCAGTAGGGACCCGGGACAGGGGGCGCGAAGTCAGCCCCAGCATTTT. As protein: CASRDPGQGARSQPQHF.

The chain has TRBV5-5 and TRBJ2-3, with 8 bases identical to TRBD1. This CDR3 has 16 residues. Germline lookup yields CDR1 SGHKS and CDR2 YYEKEE (reference sequence). V was pared by 2 bases and J by 6 bases, with 11 bases of the junction left unmatched. DNA of the CDR3: TGTGCCAGCAGCTTTCTCCAGGGGGCCGGGGCCGATACGCAGTATTTT. Translation gives CASSFLQGAGADTQYF.

The chain joins TRBV19 to TRBJ2-7; 10 bases fit TRBD1. The length of the CDR3 is 15 residues. Trimming cost V 3 bases and J 5 bases; bases outside gene matches: 7. From germline, CDR1 is LNHDA and CDR2 SQIVND (reference sequence). This CDR3 reads CASSISGTGVDEQYF. The CDR3 DNA reads as TGTGCCAGTAGTATTTCCGGGACAGGGGTTGACGAGCAGTACTTC.

This rearrangement joins TRBV20-1 to TRBJ1-2, with 9 bases identical to TRBD1. After removal of 3 bases from V and 4 bases from J, the junction contained 9 bases not matched to a gene. In germline, CDR1 is DFQATT, CDR2 SNEGSKA (reference sequence). The CDR3 is made up of 15 amino acids. For the CDR3, the DNA is TGCAGTGCTAGTGCAGAGGGACAGGGAGGCTATGGCTACACCTTC. It yields the protein CSASAEGQGGYGYTF.

This chain links TRBV9 with TRBJ2-1; 7 nucleotides match TRBD1. V gave up 3 bases and J gave up 7 bases; unmatched junction bases: 10. The CDR3 has 15 amino acids. Germline V gene sequence: CDR1 SGDLS, CDR2 YYNGEE. This CDR3 is CASSADDRVWNEQFF. CDR3 nucleotide sequence: TGTGCCAGCAGCGCGGACGACAGGGTTTGGAATGAGCAGTTCTTC. Complete variable domain (other parts from reference TRBV9 and TRBJ2-1): DSGVTQTPKHLITATGQRVTLRCSPRSGDLSVYWYQQSLDQGLQFLIQYYNGEERAKGNILERFSAQQFPDLHSELNLSSLELGDSALYFCASSADDRVWNEQFFGPGTRLTVL.

V usage is TRBV29-1 and J usage is TRBJ2-1, with D tentatively TRBD2 (6 bases). Deletions cut 3 bases from V and 10 bases from J, with 16 bases between. CDR1 and CDR2 (germline): SQVTM, ANQGSEA. The CDR3 has 13 amino acids. CDR3 DNA: TGCAGCGTTGATCAGGGCGCACGGGGGGAGCAGTTCTTC. Its translation is CSVDQGARGEQFF.

V and J are TRBV5-1 and TRBJ1-2, with TRBD1 matching 7 bases. The CDR3 loop spans 15 amino acids. Trimming at V came to 7 bases and at J to 0 bases, leaving 9 bases not matched to a gene. Per germline, CDR1 SGHRS and CDR2 YFSETQ. The CDR3 spells CASAKGDRSNYGYTF. DNA of the CDR3: TGCGCCAGCGCAAAAGGGGACAGATCTAACTATGGCTACACCTTC.

J is TRBJ1-5 and V is TRBV6-6; the match to TRBD1 covers 9 bases. Germline V gene data show CDR1 as MNHNY and CDR2 as SVGAGI (reference sequence). The CDR3 runs to 17 residues. V was pared by 5 bases and J by 0 bases, with 8 bases of the junction left unmatched. The CDR3 sequence: CASSPGTGTDSNQPQHF. As DNA, the CDR3 is TGTGCCAGCAGTCCCGGGACAGGGACGGATAGCAATCAGCCCCAGCATTTT.

The genes are TRBV30 and TRBJ2-1; 7 nucleotides match TRBD2. V was pared by 2 bases and J by 13 bases, with 11 bases of the junction left unmatched. Germline CDR1 and CDR2: GTSNPN and SVGIG (reference sequence). The CDR3 length is 13 residues. The CDR3: CAWSFRRAGAQFF. The DNA for the CDR3 is TGTGCCTGGAGTTTCCGCAGGGCGGGAGCCCAGTTCTTC.

In its sample, this clone was seen once. The chain is built from TRBV20-1 and TRBJ2-7; 7 positions agree with TRBD2. J was trimmed by 4 bases and V by 3 bases; bases with no gene match: 12. This CDR3 is 15 amino acids long. Per germline, CDR1 DFQATT and CDR2 SNEGSKA (reference sequence). CDR3 nucleotide sequence: TGCAGTGCTAGTCTAACCGGGGACTACAGATACGAGCAGTACTTC. Residues: CSASLTGDYRYEQYF.

The chain has TRBV4-1 and TRBJ2-7; 7 nucleotides agree with TRBD2. V lost 3 bases and J lost 5; bases outside the gene matches: 7. Germline V gene lookup returns CDR1 MGHRA and CDR2 YSYEKL. This CDR3 has 14 residues. This CDR3 reads CASSQPAGYHEQYF. CDR3 DNA: TGCGCCAGCAGCCAGCCAGCGGGGTACCACGAGCAGTACTTC.

The gene calls are TRBV6-5 and TRBJ1-2; D gene uncertain. This CDR3 is 16 amino acids long. Germline-derived CDR1 and CDR2 are MNHEY and SVGAGI. The V end lost 0 bases, the J end lost 4 bases, and 15 bases lay between the germline ends. CDR3 bases: TGTGCCAGCAGTTACTCTGGAAGAACGGAGTCCTATGGCTACACCTTC. Protein: CASSYSGRTESYGYTF.

The rearrangement links TRBV7-9 to TRBJ2-7; TRBD1 aligns across 9 bases. The CDR3 length is 15 residues. V lost 6 bases and J lost 2; bases outside the gene matches: 8. The germline V gene has CDR1 SEHNR and CDR2 FQNEAQ (reference sequence). CDR3 residues: CASRQEGTGTYEQYF. In DNA form, the CDR3 reads TGTGCCAGCAGGCAGGAAGGGACAGGGACCTACGAGCAGTACTTC.

The chain has TRBV2 and TRBJ1-2, with D uncertain. Germline V gives CDR1 SNHLY, CDR2 FYNNEI. Trimming pared 7 bases from V and 3 bases from J, leaving 12 bases between. This CDR3 is 13 amino acids long. The CDR3 here is CASTGGSYYGYTF. The CDR3 DNA reads TGTGCCAGCACCGGCGGTAGTTACTATGGCTACACCTTC. Variable domain in full (rest from reference TRBV2 and TRBJ1-2): EPEVTQTPSHQVTQMGQEVILRCVPISNHLYFYWYRQILGQKVEFLVSFYNNEISEKSEIFDDQFSVERPDGSNFTLKIRSTKLEDSAMYFCASTGGSYYGYTFGSGTRLTVV.

The chain is built from TRBV6-2 or TRBV6-3 and TRBJ2-7; a weak D match, TRBD2 (6 bases). The CDR3 extends over 15 amino acids. V lost 4 bases and J 3 bases, leaving 16 bases between the germline ends. Germline CDR1 and CDR2: MNHEY and SVGEGT. CDR3 sequence: CASSSGLQKIYEQYF. DNA of the CDR3: TGTGCCAGCAGTTCGGGACTTCAAAAGATCTACGAGCAGTACTTC.

The rearrangement uses TRBV6-5 and TRBJ2-3, with D possibly being TRBD2 (5 bases). The CDR3 contains 15 residues. CDR1 is MNHEY and CDR2 is SVGAGI in the germline V gene. Trimming stripped 2 bases from V and 0 bases from J, with 9 bases between. The CDR3 is CASSYERVSTDTQYF. The CDR3 region has the DNA TGTGCCAGCAGTTACGAGAGGGTTAGCACAGATACGCAGTATTTT.

The chain combines TRBV7-2 with TRBJ2-7, with TRBD2 matching 11 bases. V shed 0 bases and J 2 bases; nucleotides not matched to a gene: 0. Looked up from germline, CDR1 is SGHTA and CDR2 is FQGNSA. This CDR3 is built from 15 residues. The CDR3 sequence: CASSLAGLAAYEQYF. The CDR3 nucleotides are TGTGCCAGCAGCTTAGCGGGACTAGCGGCCTACGAGCAGTACTTC.

The chain links TRBV11-1 to TRBJ2-5; 7 bases are a match to TRBD1. Germline loops: CDR1 SGHAT, CDR2 FQDESV (reference sequence). V lost 6 bases to trimming and J lost 5 bases; unmatched junction nucleotides: 6. This CDR3 contains 13 residues. The CDR3 region is CASSSTGAETQYF. The CDR3 coding sequence is TGTGCCAGCAGTTCCACAGGGGCGGAGACCCAGTACTTC.

This chain joins TRBV2 and TRBJ2-1; weak D call: TRBD2 (5 bases). The CDR3 loop spans 14 amino acids. The V end was cut by 4 bases, the J end by 9 bases, with 16 bases between. The germline gives CDR1 SNHLY, CDR2 FYNNEI. The CDR3 nucleotides are TGTGCCAGCAGTGCTTGGCTAGCAGTAGGTGAGCAGTTCTTC. Its translation is CASSAWLAVGEQFF. Full variable domain (missing parts from reference TRBV2 and TRBJ2-1): EPEVTQTPSHQVTQMGQEVILRCVPISNHLYFYWYRQILGQKVEFLVSFYNNEISEKSEIFDDQFSVERPDGSNFTLKIRSTKLEDSAMYFCASSAWLAVGEQFFGPGTRLTVL.

This chain uses TRBV10-2 with TRBJ2-7, with D perhaps TRBD2 (5 bases). V lost 6 bases to trimming and J lost 2 bases, with 14 bases between them. The germline V gene has CDR1 WSHSY and CDR2 SAAADI. The CDR3 is 14 amino acids. The CDR3 sequence is CASSRGPTTYEQYF. Written as DNA, the CDR3 is TGCGCCAGCAGCCGAGGGCCCACAACCTACGAGCAGTACTTC.

The chain joins TRBV2 to TRBJ1-2, with a weak D call TRBD1 (6 bases). The CDR3 is 14 residues long. V was cut by 7 bases and J by 4 bases, with 16 bases left in between. The germline CDR1 and CDR2 sequences are SNHLY and FYNNEI. The CDR3 is CASILQGGSYGYTF. The CDR3 DNA is TGTGCCAGCATTCTACAGGGAGGGTCCTATGGCTACACCTTC.

This clone occurred once. The chain is built from TRBV11-2 and TRBJ2-7, with 7 bases aligning to TRBD1. V was pared by 1 base and J by 3 bases, with 3 bases of the junction left unmatched. The CDR3 is made up of 14 amino acids. Germline lookup yields CDR1 SGHAT and CDR2 FQNNGV. CDR3 in amino acids: CASSLVGTDYEQYF. CDR3 bases: TGTGCCAGCAGCTTAGTGGGGACAGACTACGAGCAGTACTTC.

J is TRBJ1-1 and V is TRBV5-1; TRBD1 agrees at 7 bases. In germline, CDR1 is SGHRS, CDR2 YFSETQ. This CDR3 spans 15 amino acids. V shed 0 bases, J shed 1 base, and the junction held 3 bases outside the gene matches. CDR3 region: CASSLAGTENTEAFF. CDR3 nucleotide sequence: TGCGCCAGCAGCTTGGCTGGGACAGAGAACACTGAAGCTTTCTTT. Full variable domain (rest looked up from reference TRBV5-1 and TRBJ1-1): KAGVTQTPRYLIKTRGQQVTLSCSPISGHRSVSWYQQTPGQGLQFLFEYFSETQRNKGNFPGRFSGRQFSNSRSEMNVSTLELGDSALYLCASSLAGTENTEAFFGQGTRLTVV.

This sequence joins TRBV2 and TRBJ2-2; 7 nucleotides line up with TRBD1. The CDR3 sequence is 17 residues long. V lost 6 bases and J lost 4; bases outside the gene matches: 14. Per the germline V gene, CDR1 is SNHLY and CDR2 is FYNNEI. In nucleotides, the CDR3 is TGTGCCAGCAGGAGGCATAAAACAGGGGTGGGCACCGGGGAGCTGTTTTTT. This codes for CASRRHKTGVGTGELFF.

The V call is TRBV5-1, the J call TRBJ1-2, with 9 bases aligning to TRBD1. After removal of 0 bases from V and 4 bases from J, the junction contained 4 bases not matched to a gene. The CDR3 contains 15 residues. Per germline, CDR1 SGHRS and CDR2 YFSETQ. The CDR3 region has the DNA TGCGCCAGCAGCTTGGAGGACAGGGGTATCTATGGCTACACCTTC. This gives the protein CASSLEDRGIYGYTF.